Following are 6 T cell receptor beta chains from one sample sequenced in a study of regulatory T cells in long-lasting Graves disease. Building of the TCR beta libraries involved iRepertoire HTBI primers and Arm-PCR of CDR3 regions. MiXCR was run by TCRdb on the multiplex PCR reads, yielding one entry per CDR3 protein. The table records approximately 540,000 distinct CDR3 sequences, around 13% of them present only once. Indicated time point: newly diagnosed GD, antithyroid drugs for less than 3 months. PBMC RNA served as the TCR library source. The same sample was also studied in work on T cells in Graves' hyperthyroidism and ophthalmopathy.

Here the sequenced sample was peripheral blood mononuclear cells (PBMCs), taken at new diagnosis, from a patient treated with antithyroid drugs. Every receptor here comes from a young woman with Graves disease.

This clonotype was found many times. The V call is TRBV12-3 or TRBV12-4, the J call TRBJ2-1; 10 positions agree with TRBD2. CDR3 size: 19 residues. V shed 6 bases, J shed 5 bases, and the junction held 19 bases outside the gene matches. CDR3 amino acids: CASSRGPSGSPGEDNEQFF. In DNA, the CDR3 is TGTGCCAGCAGCCGGGGGCCTAGCGGGAGTCCCGGGGAGGACAATGAGCAGTTCTTC.

This clonotype was observed a handful of times. V usage is TRBV14 and J usage is TRBJ2-1; D is uncertain. The CDR3 consists of 17 residues. Germline loops: CDR1 SGHDN, CDR2 FVKESK. Trimming took off 1 base at V and 0 bases at J, with 13 bases between the two ends. The CDR3 nucleotides read TGTGCCAGCAGCCAAGTTATAAAGCCTAGCTCCTACAATGAGCAGTTCTTC. It yields the protein CASSQVIKPSSYNEQFF.

This clonotype was seen a handful of times. This rearrangement joins TRBV9 to TRBJ1-2; unclear D gene. Germline lookup yields CDR1 SGDLS and CDR2 YYNGEE. V was trimmed by 0 bases and J by 8 bases, leaving 14 bases between them. This CDR3 is 14 amino acids long. The chain's CDR3 is CASSVDFGRAGYTF. For the CDR3, the DNA is TGTGCCAGCAGCGTAGACTTTGGCCGGGCGGGCTACACCTTC.

This clonotype was seen only a few times. The CDR3 bases are TGTGCCAGCAGCCAACCGGCATCGCACGAGCAGTACTTC. Its protein product is CASSQPASHEQYF. The rearrangement joins TRBV7-9 to TRBJ2-7; D gene ambiguous. Per the germline V gene, CDR1 is SEHNR and CDR2 is FQNEAQ (reference sequence). V was clipped by 5 bases and J by 5 bases, with 13 bases between them. The length of the CDR3 is 13 residues. Complete variable domain (other parts from reference TRBV7-9 and TRBJ2-7): DTGVSQNPRHKITKRGQNVTFRCDPISEHNRLYWYRQTLGQGPEFLTYFQNEAQLEKSRLLSDRFSAERPKGSFSTLEIQRTEQGDSAMYLCASSQPASHEQYFGPGTRLTVT.

In its sample, this clonotype was seen many times. This chain links TRBV25-1 with TRBJ1-6; D possibly corresponds to TRBD1 (6 bases). Trimming took off 1 base at V and 10 bases at J, with 14 bases between the two ends. The germline V gene has CDR1 MGHDK and CDR2 SYGVNS. The CDR3 spans 15 residues. CDR3 nucleotide sequence: TGTGCCAGCAGTGAATGGGGGGGCAGGGGATCACCCCTCCACTTT. Translation: CASSEWGGRGSPLHF.

This clonotype appeared many times. V usage is TRBV2 and J usage is TRBJ2-7, with D possibly being TRBD1 (5 bases). CDR1 is SNHLY, CDR2 FYNNEI, per germline. V was shortened by 1 base and J by 4 bases, with 14 bases between the two germline ends. The CDR3 is 15 amino acids. CDR3 residues: CASSEGGAELYEQYF. DNA of the CDR3: TGTGCCAGCAGTGAAGGGGGCGCGGAGCTTTACGAGCAGTACTTC.